This entry concerns a single TCR beta chain. TCRdb keeps only in-frame clones here, not all; method: immunoSEQ multiplex PCR. The sample comprises just under 250,000 clones, 85% to 90% of which are singletons, and more than 3.5% rests with the top ten. Germline CDR1 DFQATT, CDR2 SNEGSKA (reference sequence). The length of the CDR3 is 15 residues. The V segment lost 3 bases and the J segment 0 bases; nucleotides outside the gene matches: 4. The data belong to a study of blood T cell repertoires in COVID-19. This sequence joins TRBV20-1 and TRBJ2-3, with 9 bases aligning to TRBD2. The clonotype originates from a woman under 40 who had recovered from COVID-19. Sequencing input: PBMCs or T cells enriched from blood (not recorded which). The CDR3 DNA follows: TGCAGTGCTAGTGCTAGCGGGAAGAGCACAGATACGCAGTATTTT. It is translated as CSASASGKSTDTQYF.